Here is one T cell receptor (beta chain) with its context. No antigen is known for it. Use of 60 Vbeta and 13 Jbeta primers characterized the PCR. The method was immunoSEQ multiplex PCR; TCRdb's version includes in-frame clones alone and lacks a portion of them. The table has around 190,000 clones, around 86% seen once. This record belongs to a study of cytomegalovirus exposure and HLA in healthy donors. Study outcomes and limitations: Most subjects' HLA-A and HLA-B alleles were reportedly predicted from TCR beta sequences. A later examination showed that TCR association rates differed by HLA locus, with DRB1 most and HLA-C fewest. A later analysis showed that HLA-associated TCR beta chains had undergone more clonal expansion than equally common others. Three chains tied to CMV proved CMV antigen-specific in vitro.

V lost 0 bases and J lost 2; bases outside the gene matches: 2. CDR3 length equals 16 residues. The germline V gene has CDR1 SGHVS and CDR2 FQNEAQ. The chain uses TRBV7-8 and TRBJ2-1, with 9 bases aligning to TRBD2. This clonotype originated in a woman aged 18-30 years in good health and CMV-seronegative. Material for sequencing was PBMCs. DNA for the CDR3: TGTGCCAGCAGCTTAGCAGGCGGGGGGGCCTACAATGAGCAGTTCTTC. The encoded protein is CASSLAGGGAYNEQFF.